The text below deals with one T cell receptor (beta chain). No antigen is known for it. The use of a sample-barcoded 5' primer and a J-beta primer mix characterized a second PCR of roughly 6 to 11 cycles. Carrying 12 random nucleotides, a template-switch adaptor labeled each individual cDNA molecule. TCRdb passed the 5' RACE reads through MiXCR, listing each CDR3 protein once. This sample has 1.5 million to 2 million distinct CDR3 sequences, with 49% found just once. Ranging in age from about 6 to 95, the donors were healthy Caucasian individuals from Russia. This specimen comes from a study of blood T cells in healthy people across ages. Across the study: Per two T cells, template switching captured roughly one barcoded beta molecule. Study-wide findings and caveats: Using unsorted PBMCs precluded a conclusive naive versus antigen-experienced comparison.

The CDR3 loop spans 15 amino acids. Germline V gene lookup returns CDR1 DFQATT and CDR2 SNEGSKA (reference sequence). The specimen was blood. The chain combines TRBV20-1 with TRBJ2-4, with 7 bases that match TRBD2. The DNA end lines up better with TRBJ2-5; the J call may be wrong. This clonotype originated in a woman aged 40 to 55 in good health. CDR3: CSARVPLASRETQYF. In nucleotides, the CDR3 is TGCAGTGCTAGAGTTCCACTAGCGTCTCGAGAGACCCAGTACTTC.